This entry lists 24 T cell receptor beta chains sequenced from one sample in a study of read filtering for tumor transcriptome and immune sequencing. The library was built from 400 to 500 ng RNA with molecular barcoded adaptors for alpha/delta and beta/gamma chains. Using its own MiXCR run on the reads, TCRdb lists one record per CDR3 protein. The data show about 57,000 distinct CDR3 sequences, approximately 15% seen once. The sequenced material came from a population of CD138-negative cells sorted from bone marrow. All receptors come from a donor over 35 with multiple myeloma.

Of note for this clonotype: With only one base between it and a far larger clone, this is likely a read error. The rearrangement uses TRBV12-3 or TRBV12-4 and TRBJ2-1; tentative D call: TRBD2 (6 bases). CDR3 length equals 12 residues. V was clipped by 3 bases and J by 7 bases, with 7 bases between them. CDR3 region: CASSLGRNEQFF. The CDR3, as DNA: TGTGCCAGCAGTTTGGGGAGGAATGAGCAGTTCTTC.

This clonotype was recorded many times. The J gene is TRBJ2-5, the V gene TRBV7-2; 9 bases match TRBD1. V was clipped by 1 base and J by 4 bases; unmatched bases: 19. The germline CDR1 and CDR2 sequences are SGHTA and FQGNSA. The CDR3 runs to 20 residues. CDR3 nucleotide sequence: TGTGCCAGCAGCTTAGGGGGGGTCGGGACAGGGAGGAGTAGAGGAGAGACCCAGTACTTC. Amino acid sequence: CASSLGGVGTGRSRGETQYF.

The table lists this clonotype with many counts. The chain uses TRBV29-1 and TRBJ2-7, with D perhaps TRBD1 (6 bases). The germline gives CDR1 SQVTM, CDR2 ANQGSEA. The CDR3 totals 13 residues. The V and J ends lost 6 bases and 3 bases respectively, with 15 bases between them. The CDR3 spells CSVKGGSGYEQYF. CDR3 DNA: TGCAGCGTAAAAGGGGGTTCAGGCTACGAGCAGTACTTC.

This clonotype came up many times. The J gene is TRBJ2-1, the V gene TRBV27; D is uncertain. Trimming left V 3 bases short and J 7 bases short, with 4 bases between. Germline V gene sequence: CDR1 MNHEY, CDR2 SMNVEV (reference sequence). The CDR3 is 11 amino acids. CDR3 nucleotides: TGTGCCAGCAGTTTCGGAAATGAGCAGTTCTTC. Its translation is CASSFGNEQFF.

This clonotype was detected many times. CDR3 coding DNA: TGCAGCGTTGACTCCCTAGCGGGAAACACCGGGGAGCTGTTTTTT. Amino acids: CSVDSLAGNTGELFF. The chain employs TRBV29-1 and TRBJ2-2; 9 nucleotides match TRBD2. The CDR3 extends over 15 amino acids. CDR1 is SQVTM, CDR2 ANQGSEA, per germline. V was pared by 3 bases and J by 2 bases, with 4 bases of the junction left unmatched.

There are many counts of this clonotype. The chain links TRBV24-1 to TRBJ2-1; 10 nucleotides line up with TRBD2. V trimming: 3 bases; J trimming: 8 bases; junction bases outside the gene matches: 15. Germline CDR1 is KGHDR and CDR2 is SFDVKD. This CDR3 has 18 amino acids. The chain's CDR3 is CATSDPRPLAGGGHEQFF. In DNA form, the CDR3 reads TGTGCCACCAGTGATCCTAGGCCCTTAGCGGGAGGTGGGCATGAGCAGTTCTTC.

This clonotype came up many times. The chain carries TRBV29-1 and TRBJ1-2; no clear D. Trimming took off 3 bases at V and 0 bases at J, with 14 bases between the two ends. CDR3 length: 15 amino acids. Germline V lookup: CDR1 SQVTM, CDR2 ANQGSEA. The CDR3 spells CSVDLWTGTNYGYTF. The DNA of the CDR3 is TGCAGCGTTGATTTGTGGACGGGTACTAACTATGGCTACACCTTC.

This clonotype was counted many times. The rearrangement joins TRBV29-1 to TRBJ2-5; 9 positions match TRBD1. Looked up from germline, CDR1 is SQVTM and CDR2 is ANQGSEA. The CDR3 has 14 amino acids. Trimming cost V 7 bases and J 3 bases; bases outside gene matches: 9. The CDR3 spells CSARGGQGEETQYF. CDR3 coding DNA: TGCAGCGCCAGAGGGGGACAGGGAGAAGAGACCCAGTACTTC.

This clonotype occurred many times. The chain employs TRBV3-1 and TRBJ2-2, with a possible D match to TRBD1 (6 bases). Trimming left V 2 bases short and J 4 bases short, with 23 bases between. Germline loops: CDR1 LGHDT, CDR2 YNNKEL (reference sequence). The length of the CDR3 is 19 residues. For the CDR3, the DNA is TGTGCCAGCAGCCAAATTCTGGGACACGAGGGTGTAAGCACCGGGGAGCTGTTTTTT. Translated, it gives CASSQILGHEGVSTGELFF.

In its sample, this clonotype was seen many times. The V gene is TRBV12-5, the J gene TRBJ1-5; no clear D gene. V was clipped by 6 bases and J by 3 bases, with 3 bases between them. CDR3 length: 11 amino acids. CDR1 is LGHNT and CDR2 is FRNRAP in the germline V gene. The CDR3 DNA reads TGTGCTAGTGGAGTCAATCAGCCCCAGCATTTT. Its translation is CASGVNQPQHF.

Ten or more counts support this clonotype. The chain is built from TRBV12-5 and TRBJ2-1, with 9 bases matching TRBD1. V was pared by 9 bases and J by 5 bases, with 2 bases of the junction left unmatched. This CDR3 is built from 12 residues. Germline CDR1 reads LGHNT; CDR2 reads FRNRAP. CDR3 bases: TGTGCTAGCCGGGACAGGGACAATGAGCAGTTCTTC. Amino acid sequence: CASRDRDNEQFF.

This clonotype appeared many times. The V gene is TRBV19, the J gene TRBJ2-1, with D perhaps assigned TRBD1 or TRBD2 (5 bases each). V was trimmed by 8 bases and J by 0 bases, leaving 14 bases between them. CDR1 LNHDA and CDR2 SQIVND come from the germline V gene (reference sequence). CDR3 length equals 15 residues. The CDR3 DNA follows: TGTGCCAGTGCCGGGACGGTAAGCTCCTACAATGAGCAGTTCTTC. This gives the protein CASAGTVSSYNEQFF.

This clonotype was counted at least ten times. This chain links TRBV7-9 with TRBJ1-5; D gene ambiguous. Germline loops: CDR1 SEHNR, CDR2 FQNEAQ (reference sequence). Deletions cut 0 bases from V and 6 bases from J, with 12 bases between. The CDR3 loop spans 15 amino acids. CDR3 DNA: TGTGCCAGCAGCTTAGCGGGTCCGCGGGGTCAGCCCCAGCATTTT. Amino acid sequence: CASSLAGPRGQPQHF.

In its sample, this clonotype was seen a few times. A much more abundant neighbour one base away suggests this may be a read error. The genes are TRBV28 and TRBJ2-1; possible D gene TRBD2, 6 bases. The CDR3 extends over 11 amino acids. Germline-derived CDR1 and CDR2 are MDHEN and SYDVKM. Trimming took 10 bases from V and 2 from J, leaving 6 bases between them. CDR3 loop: CATGAYNEQFF. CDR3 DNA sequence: TGTGCCACGGGGGCCTACAATGAGCAGTTCTTC.

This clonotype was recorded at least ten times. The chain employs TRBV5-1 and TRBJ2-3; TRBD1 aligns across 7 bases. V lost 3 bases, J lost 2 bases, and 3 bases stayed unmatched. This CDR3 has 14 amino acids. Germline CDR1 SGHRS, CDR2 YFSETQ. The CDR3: CASSSGQHTDTQYF. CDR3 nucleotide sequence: TGCGCCAGCAGCTCGGGACAGCACACAGATACGCAGTATTTT.

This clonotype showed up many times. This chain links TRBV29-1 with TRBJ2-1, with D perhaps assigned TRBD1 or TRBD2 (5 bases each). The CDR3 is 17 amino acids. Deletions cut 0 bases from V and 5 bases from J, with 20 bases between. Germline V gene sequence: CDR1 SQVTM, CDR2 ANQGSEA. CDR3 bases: TGCAGCGTTGAAGATCGGACCTTTGGGGGAGCACACAATGAGCAGTTCTTC. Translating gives CSVEDRTFGGAHNEQFF.

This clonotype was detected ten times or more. This CDR3 reads CASSRDRKTYEQYF. The CDR3, as DNA: TGTGCCAGCAGCAGGGACAGGAAAACCTACGAGCAGTACTTC. The gene calls are TRBV6-5 and TRBJ2-7, with TRBD1 identical over 8 bases. With V trimmed by 6 bases and J by 2 bases, 6 bases remained unmatched. The germline V gene has CDR1 MNHEY and CDR2 SVGAGI. CDR3 size: 14 residues.

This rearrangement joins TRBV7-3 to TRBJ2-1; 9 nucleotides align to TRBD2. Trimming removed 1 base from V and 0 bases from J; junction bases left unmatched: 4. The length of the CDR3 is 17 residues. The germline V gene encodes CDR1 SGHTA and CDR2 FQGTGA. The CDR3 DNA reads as TGTGCCAGCAGCTTAAGAGGCGGGAGGGGCTCCTACAATGAGCAGTTCTTC. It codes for CASSLRGGRGSYNEQFF.

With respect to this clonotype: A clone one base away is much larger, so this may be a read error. The CDR3 spells CASCSGGRLAVDTQYF. The CDR3 DNA sequence: TGTGCCAGCTGCTCGGGGGGTAGACTAGCTGTGGATACGCAGTATTTT. The V and J genes are TRBV6-2 or TRBV6-3 and TRBJ2-3, with 7 positions matching TRBD2. The germline V gene encodes CDR1 MNHEY and CDR2 SVGEGT. The CDR3 runs 16 residues. Germline trimming cut 8 bases from V and 6 bases from J; bases unmatched to any gene: 17.

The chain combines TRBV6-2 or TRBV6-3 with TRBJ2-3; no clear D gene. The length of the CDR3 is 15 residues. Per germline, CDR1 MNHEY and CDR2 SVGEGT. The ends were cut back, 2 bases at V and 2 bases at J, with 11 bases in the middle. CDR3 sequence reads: CASSYLPPYTDTQYF. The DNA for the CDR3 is TGTGCCAGCAGTTACCTGCCGCCTTACACAGATACGCAGTATTTT.

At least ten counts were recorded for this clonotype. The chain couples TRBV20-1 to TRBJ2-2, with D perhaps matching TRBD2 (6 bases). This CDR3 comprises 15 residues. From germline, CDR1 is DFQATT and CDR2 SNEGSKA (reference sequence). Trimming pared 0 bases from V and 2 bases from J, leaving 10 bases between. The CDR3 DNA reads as TGCAGTGCTAGAGATGCCGGGACTAACACCGGGGAGCTGTTTTTT. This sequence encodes CSARDAGTNTGELFF.

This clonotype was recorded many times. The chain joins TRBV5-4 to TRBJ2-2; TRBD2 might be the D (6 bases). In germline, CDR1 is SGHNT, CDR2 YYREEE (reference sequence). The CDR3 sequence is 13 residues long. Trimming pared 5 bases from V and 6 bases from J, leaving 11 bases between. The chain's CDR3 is CASRGDSAGELFF. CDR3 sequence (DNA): TGTGCCAGCAGGGGGGACTCGGCCGGGGAGCTGTTTTTT.

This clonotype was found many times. The CDR3 sequence is CASSLLGQNTGELFF. CDR3 coding DNA: TGTGCCAGCAGCTTACTGGGACAGAACACCGGGGAGCTGTTTTTT. This chain links TRBV7-9 with TRBJ2-2; TRBD1 is a possible D gene (6 bases). Per germline, CDR1 SEHNR and CDR2 FQNEAQ (reference sequence). V lost 2 bases and J lost 1, with 8 bases in between. The CDR3 has 15 residues.

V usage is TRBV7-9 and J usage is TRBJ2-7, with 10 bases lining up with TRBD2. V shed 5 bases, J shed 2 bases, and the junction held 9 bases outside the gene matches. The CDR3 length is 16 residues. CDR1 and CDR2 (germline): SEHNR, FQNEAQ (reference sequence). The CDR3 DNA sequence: TGTGCCAGCAGCCTTATTAGCGGGAGGCCAGCCTACGAGCAGTACTTC. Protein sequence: CASSLISGRPAYEQYF.